Each of the 28 T cell receptor beta chains below was sequenced from the same sample in a study of OX40 agonist ivuxolimab in advanced cancers. TCRdb keeps only in-frame clones here, not all; method: immunoSEQ multiplex PCR. The table has some 100,000 clones, under 95% seen once. This sample comprised CD4+ or CD8+ T cells sorted from blood, obtained in a trial of the OX40 agonist ivuxolimab. The receptors here all came from an adult with an advanced solid tumor such as melanoma, head and neck, liver or kidney cancer.

J is TRBJ2-5 and V is TRBV28, with 12 nucleotides matching TRBD2. The V gene end was trimmed by 8 bases and the J gene end by 5 bases; junction bases not matched to a gene: 6. Germline CDR1 MDHEN, CDR2 SYDVKM. The CDR3 extends over 14 amino acids. The CDR3 region has the DNA TGTGCCAGCGAAACTAGCGGGAGGTGGGAGACCCAGTACTTC. This translates into CASETSGRWETQYF. Complete variable domain (other parts from reference TRBV28 and TRBJ2-5): DVKVTQSSRYLVKRTGEKVFLECVQDMDHENMFWYRQDPGLGLRLIYFSYDVKMKEKGDIPEGYSVSREKKERFSLILESASTNQTSMYLCASETSGRWETQYFGPGTRLLVL.

This chain links TRBV7-3 with TRBJ2-3; 9 positions match TRBD2. Trimming took 3 bases from V and 9 from J; bases not matched to a gene: 13. Germline CDR1 is SGHTA and CDR2 is FQGTGA. The length of the CDR3 is 16 residues. CDR3 bases: TGTGCCAGCAGCTTTAGCGGGAGCGATACCAGAGAGACGCAGTATTTT. Encoded protein: CASSFSGSDTRETQYF.

J is TRBJ2-7 and V is TRBV5-6; a possible D gene is TRBD1 (6 bases). V was clipped by 0 bases and J by 0 bases, with 16 bases between them. Germline CDR1 reads SGHDT; CDR2 reads YYEEEE. This CDR3 contains 17 residues. The CDR3 DNA sequence: TGTGCCAGCAGCTTGGCCGGGGAACAGGGACCCTCCTACGAGCAGTACTTC. This sequence encodes CASSLAGEQGPSYEQYF.

CDR3 residues: CASSQRAPDGSTKSYEQYF. CDR3 in DNA: TGCGCCAGCAGCCAGAGGGCCCCGGACGGGAGCACAAAATCCTACGAGCAGTACTTC. The V call is TRBV4-1, the J call TRBJ2-7; D is perhaps TRBD2 (6 bases). Trimming pared 3 bases from V and 1 base from J, leaving 25 bases between. The germline V gene encodes CDR1 MGHRA and CDR2 YSYEKL. This CDR3 is built from 19 residues.

V usage is TRBV28 and J usage is TRBJ1-5; D is ambiguous. V was shortened by 5 bases and J by 4 bases, with 12 bases between the two germline ends. This CDR3 has 14 amino acids. The germline V gene has CDR1 MDHEN and CDR2 SYDVKM. CDR3 amino acids: CASSPERTNQPQHF. CDR3 in DNA: TGTGCCAGCAGTCCGGAAAGAACAAATCAGCCCCAGCATTTT.

J is TRBJ2-5 and V is TRBV7-2, with D hard to call. The CDR3 loop spans 14 amino acids. Trimming pared 1 base from V and 3 bases from J, leaving 9 bases between. CDR1 and CDR2 from the germline V gene are SGHTA and FQGNSA. The CDR3 region is CASSLGWEEETQYF. The CDR3 coding sequence is TGTGCCAGCAGCTTAGGTTGGGAAGAAGAGACCCAGTACTTC. Complete variable domain (other parts from reference TRBV7-2 and TRBJ2-5): GAGVSQSPSNKVTEKGKDVELRCDPISGHTALYWYRQSLGQGLEFLIYFQGNSAPDKSGLPSDRFSAERTGGSVSTLTIQRTQQEDSAVYLCASSLGWEEETQYFGPGTRLLVL.

V usage is TRBV4-2 and J usage is TRBJ2-5, with TRBD2 as a possible D gene (6 bases). The germline gives CDR1 LGHNA, CDR2 YNFKEQ. CDR3 size: 16 residues. V lost 1 base and J lost 4, with 16 bases in between. In DNA form, the CDR3 reads TGTGCCAGCAGCCAAGTCTCCGGGGGAGATGGAGAGACCCAGTACTTC. Its protein product is CASSQVSGGDGETQYF.

The V call is TRBV4-2, the J call TRBJ2-7, with 8 positions matching TRBD2. The V gene's germline CDR1 is LGHNA and CDR2 YNFKEQ. After removal of 1 base from V and 4 bases from J, the junction contained 6 bases not matched to a gene. CDR3 size: 15 residues. CDR3 residues: CASSQGREAGYEQYF. CDR3 DNA sequence: TGTGCCAGCAGCCAAGGGCGGGAGGCTGGTTACGAGCAGTACTTC.

The table lists this clone with a count of one. This sequence joins TRBV15 and TRBJ1-1, with 7 positions matching TRBD1. Looked up from germline, CDR1 is LNHNV and CDR2 is YYDKDF (reference sequence). With V trimmed by 0 bases and J by 1 base, 2 bases remained unmatched. CDR3 length equals 15 residues. In nucleotides, the CDR3 is TGTGCCACCAGCAGAGATCGGACAGGGAACACTGAAGCTTTCTTT. This gives the protein CATSRDRTGNTEAFF.

This chain uses TRBV28 with TRBJ2-7, with a weak D call TRBD2 (6 bases). This CDR3 spans 12 amino acids. From germline, CDR1 is MDHEN and CDR2 SYDVKM. Between the trimmed V and J ends, which lost 5 bases and 3 bases, there was a span of 8 bases. The CDR3 loop reads CASSTGVYEQYF. CDR3 sequence (DNA): TGTGCCAGCAGTACGGGAGTCTACGAGCAGTACTTC. The variable domain in full, with the rest retrieved from reference TRBV28 and TRBJ2-7, is DVKVTQSSRYLVKRTGEKVFLECVQDMDHENMFWYRQDPGLGLRLIYFSYDVKMKEKGDIPEGYSVSREKKERFSLILESASTNQTSMYLCASSTGVYEQYFGPGTRLTVT.

The V gene is TRBV28, the J gene TRBJ1-1, with D unresolved. CDR1 is MDHEN and CDR2 is SYDVKM in the germline V gene. V lost 3 bases, J lost 0 bases, and 5 bases lay in between. The CDR3 is 13 amino acids. The CDR3 reads CASSFGLNTEAFF. Written as DNA, the CDR3 is TGTGCCAGCAGTTTCGGGCTGAACACTGAAGCTTTCTTT.

In its sample, this clone was seen once. The V call is TRBV10-2, the J call TRBJ2-5; 8 nucleotides match TRBD2. V shed 3 bases and J 4 bases; nucleotides not matched to a gene: 10. This CDR3 spans 16 amino acids. Germline CDR1 WSHSY, CDR2 SAAADI. The chain's CDR3 is CASSERGRTKIETQYF. In DNA, the CDR3 is TGCGCCAGCAGTGAACGCGGGAGGACCAAGATAGAGACCCAGTACTTC.

The rearrangement uses TRBV29-1 and TRBJ1-1, with D perhaps matching TRBD1 (5 bases). Trimming removed 1 base from V and 4 bases from J, with 13 bases in between. CDR1 is SQVTM, CDR2 ANQGSEA, per germline. The CDR3 is made up of 14 amino acids. CDR3 in DNA: TGCAGCGTTGAAGGGGGCCGTGGTAGCACTGAAGCTTTCTTT. It translates to CSVEGGRGSTEAFF.

The chain recombines TRBV7-8 with TRBJ2-7; D is perhaps TRBD2 (5 bases). Trimming cost V 4 bases and J 7 bases, with 14 bases left between them. CDR1 and CDR2 (germline): SGHVS, FQNEAQ. This CDR3 spans 13 amino acids. The CDR3 protein is CASSSRGPGEQYF. In DNA form, the CDR3 reads TGTGCCAGCAGCTCCCGCGGGCCGGGGGAGCAGTACTTC. Filled out from reference TRBV7-8 and TRBJ2-7, the complete variable domain reads GAGVSQSPRYKVAKRGQDVALRCDPISGHVSLFWYQQALGQGPEFLTYFQNEAQLDKSGLPSDRFFAERPEGSVSTLKIQRTQQEDSAVYLCASSSRGPGEQYFGPGTRLTVT.

The chain joins TRBV7-2 to TRBJ2-1; D is undetermined. The V and J ends lost 4 bases and 9 bases respectively, with 10 bases between them. This CDR3 has 12 residues. Per germline, CDR1 SGHTA and CDR2 FQGNSA. The CDR3 reads CASSYPAGEQFF. CDR3 nucleotide sequence: TGTGCCAGCAGCTACCCCGCTGGTGAGCAGTTCTTC.

The chain links TRBV10-3 to TRBJ2-1, with D tentatively TRBD1 or TRBD2 (5 bases each). V was clipped by 8 bases and J by 8 bases, with 22 bases between them. The V gene's germline CDR1 is ENHRY and CDR2 SYGVKD. CDR3 size: 15 residues. This CDR3 is CAIAREGTGIDEQFF. Written as DNA, the CDR3 is TGTGCCATCGCACGAGAGGGGACGGGGATCGATGAGCAGTTCTTC.

The V gene is TRBV18, the J gene TRBJ1-5; a possible D gene is TRBD1 (6 bases). In germline, CDR1 is KGHSH, CDR2 LQKENI. The CDR3 totals 16 residues. V was shortened by 2 bases and J by 9 bases, with 20 bases between the two germline ends. CDR3 nucleotide sequence: TGTGCCAGCTCACCAACGGCACAACAGGGATATCGGCCCCAGCATTTT. Amino acid sequence: CASSPTAQQGYRPQHF.

The chain recombines TRBV6-5 with TRBJ1-1; D uncertain. Trimming stripped 4 bases from V and 5 bases from J, with 11 bases between. The CDR3 extends over 13 amino acids. CDR1 is MNHEY, CDR2 SVGAGI, per germline. CDR3 coding DNA: TGTGCCAGCAGTTCCGTTGAAGGAACTGAAGCTTTCTTT. Translation: CASSSVEGTEAFF.

The chain is built from TRBV6-5 and TRBJ2-7; D may be TRBD1 (5 bases). Looked up from germline, CDR1 is MNHEY and CDR2 is SVGAGI. The CDR3 length is 15 residues. The V and J ends lost 7 bases and 0 bases respectively, with 16 bases between them. The CDR3 DNA sequence: TGTGCCAGCACCTCGCCTACAGGCGGCTCCTACGAGCAGTACTTC. Translating gives CASTSPTGGSYEQYF.

V gene TRBV15 combines with J gene TRBJ2-5, with D maybe TRBD2 (5 bases). The germline V gene has CDR1 LNHNV and CDR2 YYDKDF (reference sequence). Trimming cost V 0 bases and J 5 bases, with 16 bases left between them. This CDR3 comprises 16 residues. The CDR3 sequence: CATSRDRGSQVETQYF. In nucleotides, the CDR3 is TGTGCCACCAGCAGAGATCGAGGGAGCCAGGTCGAGACCCAGTACTTC.

The chain has TRBV9 and TRBJ2-2; no definite D call. Germline loops: CDR1 SGDLS, CDR2 YYNGEE. The CDR3 has 16 amino acids. The ends were cut back, 0 bases at V and 6 bases at J, with 15 bases in the middle. As DNA, the CDR3 is TGTGCCAGCAGCGTAGGGGATCGGCCCGGCCCCGGGGAGCTGTTTTTT. This codes for CASSVGDRPGPGELFF.

The V gene is TRBV4-3, the J gene TRBJ2-1; no firm D call. Trimming stripped 0 bases from V and 4 bases from J, with 10 bases between. The CDR3 runs 15 residues. Germline V gene lookup returns CDR1 LGHNA and CDR2 YSLEER. The CDR3 region is CASSQDLRFYNEQFF. The DNA for the CDR3 is TGCGCCAGCAGCCAAGATCTAAGATTTTACAATGAGCAGTTCTTC.

V and J are TRBV28 and TRBJ2-2, with D hard to call. Trimming stripped 6 bases from V and 4 bases from J, with 12 bases between. The CDR3 sequence is 14 residues long. From germline, CDR1 is MDHEN and CDR2 SYDVKM. CDR3 amino acids: CASRPRRATGELFF. DNA for the CDR3: TGTGCCAGCAGACCCCGACGGGCCACCGGGGAGCTGTTTTTT.

The rearrangement links TRBV6-5 to TRBJ2-1; D is possibly TRBD1 (6 bases). Trimming shortened V by 2 bases and J by 8 bases, and 7 bases separated the two germline ends. The germline gives CDR1 MNHEY, CDR2 SVGAGI. This CDR3 is built from 12 residues. Written as DNA, the CDR3 is TGTGCCAGCAGTTACGAGGGGGATGAGCAGTTCTTC. Encoded protein: CASSYEGDEQFF.

The chain has TRBV11-2 and TRBJ2-1; D is ambiguous. Germline CDR1 and CDR2: SGHAT and FQNNGV. Trimming took off 5 bases at V and 9 bases at J, with 17 bases between the two ends. The CDR3 length is 14 residues. The CDR3 DNA reads as TGTGCCAGCAGCCCCCAACGGGTAGACGGTGAGCAGTTCTTC. Translating gives CASSPQRVDGEQFF.

The genes are TRBV7-9 and TRBJ1-2, with D tentatively TRBD1 (5 bases). The CDR3 loop spans 13 amino acids. The V and J ends lost 5 bases and 4 bases respectively, with 11 bases between them. The germline V gene encodes CDR1 SEHNR and CDR2 FQNEAQ (reference sequence). The CDR3 bases are TGTGCCAGCAGCCCCCTAAGGGGCTATGGCTACACCTTC. This sequence encodes CASSPLRGYGYTF.

The chain joins TRBV7-3 to TRBJ2-5, with TRBD2 identical over 11 bases. Trimming took 2 bases from V and 4 from J; bases not matched to a gene: 3. Germline values: CDR1 SGHTA, CDR2 FQGTGA. The CDR3 covers 15 residues. CDR3 sequence: CASSLGGLAGETQYF. CDR3 nucleotide sequence: TGTGCCAGCAGCTTAGGCGGACTAGCGGGAGAGACCCAGTACTTC. The variable domain in full, completed from reference TRBV7-3 and TRBJ2-5, reads GAGVSQTPSNKVTEKGKYVELRCDPISGHTALYWYRQSLGQGPEFLIYFQGTGAADDSGLPNDRFFAVRPEGSVSTLKIQRTERGDSAVYLCASSLGGLAGETQYFGPGTRLLVL.

A note on this clone: The sample carries other DNA sequences with the same CDR3. This chain links TRBV2 with TRBJ2-3; D is undetermined. Per germline, CDR1 SNHLY and CDR2 FYNNEI. The V end was cut by 5 bases, the J end by 6 bases, with 6 bases between. The CDR3 covers 11 residues. The CDR3 spells CASSSRDTQYF. The DNA of the CDR3 is TGTGCCAGCAGTTCTAGGGATACGCAGTATTTT. Based on the CDR3 plus reference TRBV2 and TRBJ2-3, the full variable domain is EPEVTQTPSHQVTQMGQEVILRCVPISNHLYFYWYRQILGQKVEFLVSFYNNEISEKSEIFDDQFSVERPDGSNFTLKIRSTKLEDSAMYFCASSSRDTQYFGPGTRLTVL.